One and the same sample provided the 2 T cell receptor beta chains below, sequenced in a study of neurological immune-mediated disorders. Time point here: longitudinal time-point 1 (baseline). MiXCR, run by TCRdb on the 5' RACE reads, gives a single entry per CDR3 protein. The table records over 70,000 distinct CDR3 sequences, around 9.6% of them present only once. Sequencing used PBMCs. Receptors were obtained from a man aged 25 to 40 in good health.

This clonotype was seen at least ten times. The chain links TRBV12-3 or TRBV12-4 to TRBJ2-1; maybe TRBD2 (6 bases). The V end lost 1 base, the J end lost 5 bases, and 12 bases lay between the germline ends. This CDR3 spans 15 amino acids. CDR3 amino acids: CASSLGSGVNNEQFF. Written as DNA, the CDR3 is TGTGCCAGCAGTTTAGGTAGCGGCGTTAACAATGAGCAGTTCTTC.

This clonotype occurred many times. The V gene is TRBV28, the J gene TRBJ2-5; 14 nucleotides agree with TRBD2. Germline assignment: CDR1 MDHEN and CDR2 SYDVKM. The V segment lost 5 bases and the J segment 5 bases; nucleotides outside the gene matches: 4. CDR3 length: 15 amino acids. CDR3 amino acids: CASSRLAGGGETQYF. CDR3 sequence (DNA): TGTGCCAGCAGTAGACTAGCGGGAGGGGGGGAGACCCAGTACTTC. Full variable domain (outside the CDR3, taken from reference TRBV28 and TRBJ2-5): DVKVTQSSRYLVKRTGEKVFLECVQDMDHENMFWYRQDPGLGLRLIYFSYDVKMKEKGDIPEGYSVSREKKERFSLILESASTNQTSMYLCASSRLAGGGETQYFGPGTRLLVL.